This passage covers 24 T cell receptor beta chains from one sample sequenced in a study of T cell changes during pregnancy in multiple sclerosis. Data came from immunoSEQ multiplex PCR; TCRdb stores just in-frame clones and leaves some out. The table records approximately 130,000 clones, about 95% of them present only once. The material was peripheral blood, obtained after pregnancy. The source is a female donor with multiple sclerosis, enrolled in a pregnancy study.

This clone was detected once. V usage is TRBV27 and J usage is TRBJ1-5; tentatively, D is TRBD1 (5 bases). The germline V and J ends were trimmed by 4 bases and 6 bases, with 13 bases remaining between them. Germline CDR1 MNHEY, CDR2 SMNVEV (reference sequence). The CDR3 loop spans 14 amino acids. The CDR3, as DNA: TGTGCCAGCAGTTCCCTGGGGGGAATTCAGCCCCAGCATTTT. Amino acid sequence: CASSSLGGIQPQHF.

The genes are TRBV28 and TRBJ1-4, with 7 nucleotides matching TRBD1. J was trimmed by 14 bases and V by 6 bases; bases with no gene match: 12. This CDR3 comprises 13 residues. The germline V gene has CDR1 MDHEN and CDR2 SYDVKM. The CDR3 reads CASSRDSAGSLFF. In DNA, the CDR3 is TGTGCCAGCAGCCGGGACAGTGCAGGAAGTCTGTTTTTT.

The CDR3 region has the DNA TGTGCCAGCAGGGGCCGAGCGGGAGGGAGCTACGAGCAGTACTTC. Its protein is CASRGRAGGSYEQYF. The V gene is TRBV2, the J gene TRBJ2-7; 10 nucleotides match TRBD2. CDR3 length: 15 amino acids. The V segment lost 6 bases and the J segment 3 bases; nucleotides outside the gene matches: 8. Germline values: CDR1 SNHLY, CDR2 FYNNEI.

The rearrangement joins TRBV27 to TRBJ2-7; 7 positions agree with TRBD2. Unmatched junction bases numbered 12, after V lost 4 bases and J lost 3 bases. Germline-derived CDR1 and CDR2 are MNHEY and SMNVEV (reference sequence). The CDR3 is made up of 16 amino acids. The CDR3 coding sequence is TGTGCCAGCAGTTCCCCGACTCGCGGGAGATTCTACGAGCAGTACTTC. It translates to CASSSPTRGRFYEQYF.

J is TRBJ2-3 and V is TRBV29-1, with 12 bases lining up with TRBD1. The V segment lost 4 bases and the J segment 4 bases; nucleotides outside the gene matches: 6. This CDR3 has 15 amino acids. Germline V gives CDR1 SQVTM, CDR2 ANQGSEA. The CDR3 loop reads CSVGTGTGGADTQYF. CDR3 nucleotide sequence: TGCAGCGTTGGAACCGGGACAGGGGGCGCAGATACGCAGTATTTT.

The V call is TRBV7-9, the J call TRBJ2-1; TRBD2 is a possible D gene (5 bases). The germline V and J ends were trimmed by 8 bases and 3 bases, with 11 bases remaining between them. The germline V gene has CDR1 SEHNR and CDR2 FQNEAQ (reference sequence). CDR3 length: 13 residues. The DNA for the CDR3 is TGTGCCAGCTCGGAGGCTCTCTACAATGAGCAGTTCTTC. This codes for CASSEALYNEQFF.

The chain links TRBV28 to TRBJ1-1; weak D call: TRBD1 (6 bases). CDR1 is MDHEN, CDR2 SYDVKM, per germline. The CDR3 is made up of 14 amino acids. V was shortened by 6 bases and J by 4 bases, with 15 bases between the two germline ends. In DNA, the CDR3 is TGTGCCAGCAGCCTCTCGGGGGGCGTCACTGAAGCTTTCTTT. This gives the protein CASSLSGGVTEAFF.

The chain has TRBV30 and TRBJ2-3; TRBD1 agrees at 7 bases. The CDR3 is 17 amino acids. In germline, CDR1 is GTSNPN, CDR2 SVGIG (reference sequence). The J segment lost 3 bases and the V segment lost 0 bases, leaving 12 bases of the junction unmatched. CDR3 residues: CAWSVFGPWGQTDTQYF. CDR3 DNA: TGTGCCTGGAGTGTATTCGGCCCCTGGGGACAGACAGATACGCAGTATTTT.

The chain recombines TRBV11-2 with TRBJ1-4, with 9 bases identical to TRBD1. The V and J ends lost 5 bases and 5 bases, in that order; junction bases with no gene match: 9. The CDR3 is made up of 16 amino acids. In germline, CDR1 is SGHAT, CDR2 FQNNGV. For the CDR3, the DNA is TGTGCCAGCAGCCAAATGCCCGGGACAGGGAATGAAAAACTGTTTTTT. It is translated as CASSQMPGTGNEKLFF.

The chain employs TRBV27 and TRBJ2-3; no clear D. Looked up from germline, CDR1 is MNHEY and CDR2 is SMNVEV (reference sequence). The ends were cut back, 5 bases at V and 0 bases at J, with 6 bases in the middle. The CDR3 is 13 residues long. CDR3 sequence: CASSPLSTDTQYF. In nucleotides, the CDR3 is TGTGCCAGCAGTCCTCTGAGCACAGATACGCAGTATTTT.

This chain uses TRBV6-6 with TRBJ2-1; no firm D call. In germline, CDR1 is MNHNY, CDR2 SVGAGI (reference sequence). The CDR3 has 14 residues. V was trimmed by 0 bases and J by 6 bases, leaving 9 bases between them. DNA for the CDR3: TGTGCCAGCAGTTACTCAAAGCTAGGCAATGAGCAGTTCTTC. Its translation: CASSYSKLGNEQFF.

The rearrangement joins TRBV5-1 to TRBJ2-1, with D possibly TRBD2 on 6 matching bases. Trimming took off 4 bases at V and 0 bases at J, with 11 bases between the two ends. CDR1 and CDR2 (germline): SGHRS, YFSETQ. The CDR3 has 15 amino acids. The CDR3 is CASSRRGDSYNEQFF. The CDR3 nucleotides read TGCGCCAGCAGCAGGAGGGGCGACTCCTACAATGAGCAGTTCTTC.

CDR3 in DNA: TGTGCCAGCAGCTTTGAGGTTTATAACACCGGGGAGCTGTTTTTT. Its translation: CASSFEVYNTGELFF. The J gene is TRBJ2-2, the V gene TRBV5-4; D not resolved. The V gene's germline CDR1 is SGHNT and CDR2 YYREEE (reference sequence). V dropped 2 bases and J dropped 2 bases, with 10 bases sitting between them. The CDR3 totals 15 residues.

The chain uses TRBV2 and TRBJ2-3; tentative D call: TRBD2 (5 bases). The CDR3 spans 14 residues. Germline values: CDR1 SNHLY, CDR2 FYNNEI. The V and J ends lost 4 bases and 6 bases respectively, with 14 bases between them. The CDR3 reads CASSVETNKDTQYF. In DNA form, the CDR3 reads TGTGCCAGCAGTGTTGAGACTAATAAGGATACGCAGTATTTT.

CDR3 protein: CASSLPGLINNEQFF. The CDR3 DNA follows: TGCGCCAGCAGCTTACCGGGACTAATAAACAATGAGCAGTTCTTC. The chain is built from TRBV5-1 and TRBJ2-1; 7 bases are a match to TRBD2. Germline values: CDR1 SGHRS, CDR2 YFSETQ. The trim removed 2 bases at V and 5 bases at J, leaving 7 bases unmatched. This CDR3 is 15 amino acids long.

The chain recombines TRBV5-1 with TRBJ2-7, with D tentatively TRBD2 (5 bases). This CDR3 has 14 amino acids. V was shortened by 2 bases and J by 4 bases, with 13 bases between the two germline ends. The germline gives CDR1 SGHRS, CDR2 YFSETQ. CDR3 protein: CASSFPGVQYEQYF. CDR3 DNA: TGCGCCAGCAGCTTTCCCGGGGTACAATACGAGCAGTACTTC.

This chain uses TRBV6-5 with TRBJ1-3; no reliable D call. Deletions cut 7 bases from V and 0 bases from J, with 13 bases between. The CDR3 loop spans 15 amino acids. CDR1 MNHEY and CDR2 SVGAGI come from the germline V gene. The CDR3 coding sequence is TGTGCCAGCACCAAAGCGGCAAGCTCTGGAAACACCATATATTTT. Protein sequence: CASTKAASSGNTIYF.

The rearrangement uses TRBV29-1 and TRBJ1-1, with a weak D call TRBD1 (6 bases). The V end was cut by 5 bases, the J end by 5 bases, with 15 bases between. This CDR3 is built from 13 residues. In germline, CDR1 is SQVTM, CDR2 ANQGSEA. CDR3 sequence (DNA): TGCAGCGTTTCTCCAGGGGCTCGGACTGAAGCTTTCTTT. It is translated as CSVSPGARTEAFF. The entire variable domain, with the rest obtained from reference TRBV29-1 and TRBJ1-1, is as follows: SAVISQKPSRDICQRGTSLTIQCQVDSQVTMMFWYRQQPGQSLTLIATANQGSEATYESGFVIDKFPISRPNLTFSTLTVSNMSPEDSSIYLCSVSPGARTEAFFGQGTRLTVV.

This chain joins TRBV30 and TRBJ2-1; 8 bases are a match to TRBD2. The CDR3 is 14 amino acids. Trimming removed 2 bases from V and 3 bases from J; junction bases left unmatched: 3. Per the germline V gene, CDR1 is GTSNPN and CDR2 is SVGIG (reference sequence). The CDR3, as DNA: TGTGCCTGGAGTAAGAGCGGGGGCTACAATGAGCAGTTCTTC. Its protein product is CAWSKSGGYNEQFF.

Concerning this clone itself: Other DNA sequences in this specimen translate into the identical CDR3. V usage is TRBV4-2 and J usage is TRBJ2-1; 8 bases map to TRBD2. The J segment lost 6 bases and the V segment lost 0 bases, leaving 4 bases of the junction unmatched. Germline-derived CDR1 and CDR2 are LGHNA and YNFKEQ. This CDR3 comprises 15 residues. For the CDR3, the DNA is TGTGCCAGCAGCCAAGAGTTACTAGCGGTCAATGAGCAGTTCTTC. It specifies CASSQELLAVNEQFF.

The V gene is TRBV5-6, the J gene TRBJ1-1, with unresolved D. CDR3 length: 14 residues. V gave up 0 bases and J gave up 7 bases, with 13 bases separating them. Per the germline V gene, CDR1 is SGHDT and CDR2 is YYEEEE. CDR3 sequence reads: CASSLVGSHFEAFF. The DNA for the CDR3 is TGTGCCAGCAGCTTGGTTGGTTCGCACTTTGAAGCTTTCTTT.

The rearrangement links TRBV7-2 to TRBJ2-1; D gene uncertain. The germline V and J ends were trimmed by 2 bases and 7 bases, with 12 bases remaining between them. Per the germline V gene, CDR1 is SGHTA and CDR2 is FQGNSA. The CDR3 covers 14 residues. For the CDR3, the DNA is TGTGCCAGCAGCTTACGTTTTGGAGAAAATGAGCAGTTCTTC. Translation gives CASSLRFGENEQFF.

In its sample, this clone was seen once. The V and J genes are TRBV2 and TRBJ2-5, with D unclear. This CDR3 spans 10 amino acids. Trimming cost V 8 bases and J 5 bases, with 6 bases left between them. The germline gives CDR1 SNHLY, CDR2 FYNNEI. CDR3 nucleotides: TGTGCCAGCTATTTTGAGACCCAGTACTTC. Translated: CASYFETQYF.

The genes are TRBV5-1 and TRBJ2-1, with 10 bases fitting TRBD2. The germline gives CDR1 SGHRS, CDR2 YFSETQ. The CDR3 is 15 residues long. DNA for the CDR3: TGCGTTGGGACTAGCGTCAATCCCCTATACAATGAGCAGTTCTTC. It yields the protein CVGTSVNPLYNEQFF.